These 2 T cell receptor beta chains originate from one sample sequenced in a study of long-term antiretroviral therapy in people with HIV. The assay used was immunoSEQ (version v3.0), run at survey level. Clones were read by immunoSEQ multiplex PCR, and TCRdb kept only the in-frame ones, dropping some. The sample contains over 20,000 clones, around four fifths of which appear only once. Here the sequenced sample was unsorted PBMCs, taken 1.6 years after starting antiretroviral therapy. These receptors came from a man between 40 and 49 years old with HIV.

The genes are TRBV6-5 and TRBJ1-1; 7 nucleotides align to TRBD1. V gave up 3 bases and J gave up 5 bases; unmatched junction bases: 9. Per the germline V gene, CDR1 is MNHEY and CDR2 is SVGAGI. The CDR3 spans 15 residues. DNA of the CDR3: TGTGCCAGCAGTTATGGGTCACAGGGGAATACTGAAGCTTTCTTT. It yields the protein CASSYGSQGNTEAFF.

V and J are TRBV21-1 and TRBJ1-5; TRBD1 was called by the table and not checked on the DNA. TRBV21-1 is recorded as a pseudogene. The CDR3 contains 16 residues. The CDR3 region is CASSRDRVVCNQPQHF. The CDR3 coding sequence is TGTGCCAGCAGCAGGGACAGGGTGGTGTGCAATCAGCCCCAGCATTTT.